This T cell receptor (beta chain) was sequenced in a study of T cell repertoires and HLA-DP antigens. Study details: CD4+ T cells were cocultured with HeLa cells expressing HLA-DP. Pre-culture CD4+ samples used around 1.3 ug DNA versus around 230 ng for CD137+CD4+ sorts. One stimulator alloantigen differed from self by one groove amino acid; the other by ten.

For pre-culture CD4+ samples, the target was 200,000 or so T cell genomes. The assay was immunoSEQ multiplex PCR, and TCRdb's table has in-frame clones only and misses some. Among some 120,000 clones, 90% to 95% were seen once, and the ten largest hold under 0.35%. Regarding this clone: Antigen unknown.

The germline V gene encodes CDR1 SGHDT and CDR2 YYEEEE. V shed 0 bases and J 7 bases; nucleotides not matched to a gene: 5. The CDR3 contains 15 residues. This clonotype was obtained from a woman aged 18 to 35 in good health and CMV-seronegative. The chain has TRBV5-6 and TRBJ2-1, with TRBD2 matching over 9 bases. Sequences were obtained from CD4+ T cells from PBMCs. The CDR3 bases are TGTGCCAGCAGCTTGGGTGGACTAGCGTTAAATGAGCAGTTCTTC. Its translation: CASSLGGLALNEQFF. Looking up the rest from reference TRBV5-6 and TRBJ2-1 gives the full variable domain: DAGVTQSPTHLIKTRGQQVTLRCSPKSGHDTVSWYQQALGQGPQFIFQYYEEEERQRGNFPDRFSGHQFPNYSSELNVNALLLGDSALYLCASSLGGLALNEQFFGPGTRLTVL.